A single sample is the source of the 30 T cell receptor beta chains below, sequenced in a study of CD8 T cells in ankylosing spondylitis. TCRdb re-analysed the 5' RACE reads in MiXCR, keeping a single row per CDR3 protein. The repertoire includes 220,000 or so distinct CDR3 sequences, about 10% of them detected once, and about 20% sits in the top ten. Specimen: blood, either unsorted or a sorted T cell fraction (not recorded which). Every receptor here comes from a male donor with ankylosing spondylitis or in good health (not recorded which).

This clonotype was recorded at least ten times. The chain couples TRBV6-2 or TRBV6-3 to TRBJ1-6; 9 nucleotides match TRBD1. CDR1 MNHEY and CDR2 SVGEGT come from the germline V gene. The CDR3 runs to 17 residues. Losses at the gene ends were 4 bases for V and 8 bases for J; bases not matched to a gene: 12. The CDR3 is CASSSPGQGFGDSPLHF. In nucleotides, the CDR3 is TGTGCCAGCAGTTCCCCGGGACAGGGATTTGGAGATTCACCCCTCCACTTT.

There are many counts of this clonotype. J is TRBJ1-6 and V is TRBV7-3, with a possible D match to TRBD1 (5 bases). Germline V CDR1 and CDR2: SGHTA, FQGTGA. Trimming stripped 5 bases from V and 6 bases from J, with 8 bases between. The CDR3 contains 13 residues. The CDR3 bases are TGTGCCAGCAGCCCTGACAGTAATTCACCCCTCCACTTT. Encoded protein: CASSPDSNSPLHF.

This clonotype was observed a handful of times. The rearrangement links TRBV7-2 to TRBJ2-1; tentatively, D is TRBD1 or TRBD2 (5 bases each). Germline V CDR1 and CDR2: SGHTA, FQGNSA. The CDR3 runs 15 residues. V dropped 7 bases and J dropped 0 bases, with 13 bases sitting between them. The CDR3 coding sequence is TGTGCCAGCACCGAGGGGTGGAGCTCCTACAATGAGCAGTTCTTC. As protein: CASTEGWSSYNEQFF.

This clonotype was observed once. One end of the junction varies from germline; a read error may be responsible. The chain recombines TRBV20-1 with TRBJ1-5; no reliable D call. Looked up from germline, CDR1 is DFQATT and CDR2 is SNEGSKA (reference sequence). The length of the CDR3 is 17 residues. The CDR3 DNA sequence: TGCTGTGCTAGAGTATTTCCCCTAGAGAACATCAATCAGCCCCAGCATTTT. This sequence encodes CCARVFPLENINQPQHF.

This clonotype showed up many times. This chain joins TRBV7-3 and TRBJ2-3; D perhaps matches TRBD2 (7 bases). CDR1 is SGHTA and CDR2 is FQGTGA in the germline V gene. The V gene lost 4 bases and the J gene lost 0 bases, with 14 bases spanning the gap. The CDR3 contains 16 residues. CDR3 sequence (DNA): TGTGCCAGCAGCTGGGAGGGGGGCCGCAGCACAGATACGCAGTATTTT. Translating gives CASSWEGGRSTDTQYF.

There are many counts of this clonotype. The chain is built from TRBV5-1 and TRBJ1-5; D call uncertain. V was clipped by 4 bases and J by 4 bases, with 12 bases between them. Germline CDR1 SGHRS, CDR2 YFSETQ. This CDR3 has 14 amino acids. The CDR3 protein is CASSEDGWNQPQHF. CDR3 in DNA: TGCGCCAGCAGCGAGGACGGATGGAATCAGCCCCAGCATTTT.

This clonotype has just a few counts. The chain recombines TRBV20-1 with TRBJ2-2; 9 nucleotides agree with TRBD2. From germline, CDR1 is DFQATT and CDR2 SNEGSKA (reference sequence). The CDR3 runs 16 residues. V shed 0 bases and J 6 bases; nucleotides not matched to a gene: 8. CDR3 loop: CSARDRRGGRAGELFF. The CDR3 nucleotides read TGCAGTGCTAGAGATAGGCGGGGGGGCCGTGCCGGGGAGCTGTTTTTT.

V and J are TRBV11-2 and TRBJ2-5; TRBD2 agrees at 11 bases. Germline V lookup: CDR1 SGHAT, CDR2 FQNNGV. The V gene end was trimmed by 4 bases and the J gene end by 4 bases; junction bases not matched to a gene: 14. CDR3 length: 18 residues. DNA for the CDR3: TGTGCCAGCAGCTCCCGGACTAGCGGGCCAAATCGAGGAGAGACCCAGTACTTC. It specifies CASSSRTSGPNRGETQYF.

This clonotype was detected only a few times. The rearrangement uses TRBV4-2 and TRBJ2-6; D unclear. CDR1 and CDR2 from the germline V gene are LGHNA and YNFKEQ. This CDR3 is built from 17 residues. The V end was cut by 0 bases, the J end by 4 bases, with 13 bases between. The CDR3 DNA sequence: TGTGCCAGCAGCCAAGATCGGTCGGTGGGGGGGGCCAACGTCCTGACTTTC. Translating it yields CASSQDRSVGGANVLTF.

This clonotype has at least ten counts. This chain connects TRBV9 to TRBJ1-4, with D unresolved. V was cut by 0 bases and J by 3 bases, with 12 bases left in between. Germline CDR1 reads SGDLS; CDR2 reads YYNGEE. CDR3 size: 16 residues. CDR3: CASSVDRGSSNEKLFF. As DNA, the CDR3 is TGTGCCAGCAGCGTAGATCGGGGAAGTTCTAATGAAAAACTGTTTTTT.

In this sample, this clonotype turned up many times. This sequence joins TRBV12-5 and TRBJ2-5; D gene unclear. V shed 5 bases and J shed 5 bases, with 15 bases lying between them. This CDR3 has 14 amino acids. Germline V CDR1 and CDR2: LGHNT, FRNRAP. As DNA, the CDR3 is TGTGCTAGTGGTCAAAGAGCGTTGGGCGAGACCCAGTACTTC. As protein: CASGQRALGETQYF. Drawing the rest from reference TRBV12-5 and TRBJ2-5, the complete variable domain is DARVTQTPRHKVTEMGQEVTMRCQPILGHNTVFWYRQTMMQGLELLAYFRNRAPLDDSGMPKDRFSAEMPDATLATLKIQPSEPRDSAVYFCASGQRALGETQYFGPGTRLLVL.

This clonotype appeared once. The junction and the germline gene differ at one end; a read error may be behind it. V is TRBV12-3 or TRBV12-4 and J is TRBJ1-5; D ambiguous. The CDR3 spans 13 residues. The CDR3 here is CASSLNGNRPQHF. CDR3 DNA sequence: TGTGCCAGCAGTTTAAACGGCAATCGGCCCCAGCATTTT.

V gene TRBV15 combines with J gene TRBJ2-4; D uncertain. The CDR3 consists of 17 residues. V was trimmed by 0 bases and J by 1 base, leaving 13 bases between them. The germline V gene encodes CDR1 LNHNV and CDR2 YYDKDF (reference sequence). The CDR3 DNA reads TGTGCCACCAGCAGAGAGTTTGGCAGTCCTGCCAAAAACATTCAGTACTTC. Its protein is CATSREFGSPAKNIQYF.

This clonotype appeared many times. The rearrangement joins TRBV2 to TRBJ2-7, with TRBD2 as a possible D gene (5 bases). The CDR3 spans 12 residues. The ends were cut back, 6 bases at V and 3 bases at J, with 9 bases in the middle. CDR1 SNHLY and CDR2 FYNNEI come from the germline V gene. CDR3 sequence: CASRGLNYEQYF. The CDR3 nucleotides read TGTGCCAGCAGAGGACTGAACTACGAGCAGTACTTC.

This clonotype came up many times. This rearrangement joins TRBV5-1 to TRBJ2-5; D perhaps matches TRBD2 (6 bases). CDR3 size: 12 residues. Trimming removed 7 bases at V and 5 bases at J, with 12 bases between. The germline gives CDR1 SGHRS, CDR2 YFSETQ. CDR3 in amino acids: CASYLAAETQYF. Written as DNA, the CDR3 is TGCGCCAGCTACTTAGCGGCGGAGACCCAGTACTTC.

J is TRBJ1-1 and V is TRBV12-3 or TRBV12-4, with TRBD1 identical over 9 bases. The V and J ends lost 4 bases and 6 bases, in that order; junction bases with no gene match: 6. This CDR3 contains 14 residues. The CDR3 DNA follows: TGTGCCAGCAGTTACCGACAGGGGGGGTCTGAAGCTTTCTTT. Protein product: CASSYRQGGSEAFF.

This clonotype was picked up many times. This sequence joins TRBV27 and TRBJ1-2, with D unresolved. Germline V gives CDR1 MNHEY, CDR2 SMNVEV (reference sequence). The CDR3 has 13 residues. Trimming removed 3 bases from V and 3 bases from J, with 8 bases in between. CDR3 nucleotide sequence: TGTGCCAGCAGTTTTGGACCTGACTATGGCTACACCTTC. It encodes CASSFGPDYGYTF.

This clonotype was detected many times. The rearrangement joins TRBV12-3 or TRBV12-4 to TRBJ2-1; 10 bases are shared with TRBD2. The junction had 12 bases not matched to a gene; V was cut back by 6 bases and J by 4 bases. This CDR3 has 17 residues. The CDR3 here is CASSSAGSSGSYNEQFF. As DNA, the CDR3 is TGTGCCAGCAGCTCCGCTGGTTCTAGCGGGAGTTACAATGAGCAGTTCTTC.

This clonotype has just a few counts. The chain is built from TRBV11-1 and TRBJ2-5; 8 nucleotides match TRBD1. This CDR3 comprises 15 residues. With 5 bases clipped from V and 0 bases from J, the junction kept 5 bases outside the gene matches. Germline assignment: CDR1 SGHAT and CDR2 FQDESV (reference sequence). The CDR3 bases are TGTGCCAGCAGCGGTGACAGGGGCAACCAAGAGACCCAGTACTTC. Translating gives CASSGDRGNQETQYF.

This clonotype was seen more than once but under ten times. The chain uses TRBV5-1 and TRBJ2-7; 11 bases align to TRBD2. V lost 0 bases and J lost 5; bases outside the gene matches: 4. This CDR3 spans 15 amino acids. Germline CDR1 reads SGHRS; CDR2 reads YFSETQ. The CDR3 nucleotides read TGCGCCAGCAGCTTGGAGGCTAGCGGGGGGAACGAGCAGTACTTC. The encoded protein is CASSLEASGGNEQYF.

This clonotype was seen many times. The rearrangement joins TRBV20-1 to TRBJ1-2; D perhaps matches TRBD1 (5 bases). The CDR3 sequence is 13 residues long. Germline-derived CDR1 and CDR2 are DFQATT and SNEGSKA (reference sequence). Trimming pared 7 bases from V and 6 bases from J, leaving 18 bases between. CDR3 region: CSGLGDSLDGYTF. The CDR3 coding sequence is TGCAGTGGTCTAGGGGATTCTCTGGATGGCTACACCTTC.

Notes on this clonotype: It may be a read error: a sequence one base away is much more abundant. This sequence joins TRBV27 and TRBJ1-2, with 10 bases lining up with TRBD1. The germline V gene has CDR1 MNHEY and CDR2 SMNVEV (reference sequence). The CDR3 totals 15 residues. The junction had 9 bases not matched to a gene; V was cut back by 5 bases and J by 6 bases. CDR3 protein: CASSLSTGGEDGYTF. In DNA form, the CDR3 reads TGTGCCAGCAGTCTTTCGACAGGGGGCGAGGATGGCTACACCTTC.

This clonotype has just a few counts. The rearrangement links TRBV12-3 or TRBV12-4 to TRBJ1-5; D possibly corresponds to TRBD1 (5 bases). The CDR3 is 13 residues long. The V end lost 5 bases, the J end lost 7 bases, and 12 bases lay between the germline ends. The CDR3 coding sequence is TGTGCCAGCAGTATGACAGAGAAACAGCCCCAGCATTTT. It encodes CASSMTEKQPQHF.

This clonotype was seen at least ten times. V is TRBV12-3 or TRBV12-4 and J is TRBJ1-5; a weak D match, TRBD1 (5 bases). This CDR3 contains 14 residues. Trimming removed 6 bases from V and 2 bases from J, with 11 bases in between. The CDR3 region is CASSSLGGNQPQHF. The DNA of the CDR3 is TGTGCCAGCAGCTCTTTGGGGGGCAATCAGCCCCAGCATTTT.

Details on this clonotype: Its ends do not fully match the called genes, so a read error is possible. The CDR3 sequence: CASSAGQGSYEQYF. CDR3 nucleotides: TGTGCTAGCAGCGCCGGACAGGGCTCCTACGAGCAGTACTTC. The chain employs TRBV7-7 and TRBJ2-7, with 8 positions matching TRBD1. The germline V gene encodes CDR1 SSHAT and CDR2 FNYEAQ (reference sequence). This CDR3 has 14 amino acids.

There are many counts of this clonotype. CDR3 sequence (DNA): TGCAGCGTTGAAGTAGTAGGGGCCGGCACAGATACGCAGTATTTT. Translation: CSVEVVGAGTDTQYF. This chain links TRBV29-1 with TRBJ2-3; maybe TRBD1 (5 bases). The germline V and J ends were trimmed by 1 base and 1 base, with 12 bases remaining between them. Germline V gene data show CDR1 as SQVTM and CDR2 as ANQGSEA. The CDR3 has 15 amino acids.

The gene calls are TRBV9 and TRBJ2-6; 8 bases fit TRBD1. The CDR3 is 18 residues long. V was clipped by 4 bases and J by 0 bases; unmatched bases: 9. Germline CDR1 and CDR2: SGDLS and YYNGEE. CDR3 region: CASSSRTGLISGANVLTF. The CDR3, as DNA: TGTGCCAGCAGCTCACGGACAGGGCTGATCTCTGGGGCCAACGTCCTGACTTTC. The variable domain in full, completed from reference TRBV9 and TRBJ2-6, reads DSGVTQTPKHLITATGQRVTLRCSPRSGDLSVYWYQQSLDQGLQFLIQYYNGEERAKGNILERFSAQQFPDLHSELNLSSLELGDSALYFCASSSRTGLISGANVLTFGAGSRLTVL.

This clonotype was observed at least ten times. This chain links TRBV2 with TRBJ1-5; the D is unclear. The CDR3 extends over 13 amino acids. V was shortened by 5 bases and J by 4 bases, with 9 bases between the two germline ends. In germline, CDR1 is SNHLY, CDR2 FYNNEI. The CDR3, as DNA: TGTGCCAGCAGTTATCAGGAGAATCAGCCCCAGCATTTT. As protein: CASSYQENQPQHF. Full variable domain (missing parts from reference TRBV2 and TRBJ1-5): EPEVTQTPSHQVTQMGQEVILRCVPISNHLYFYWYRQILGQKVEFLVSFYNNEISEKSEIFDDQFSVERPDGSNFTLKIRSTKLEDSAMYFCASSYQENQPQHFGDGTRLSIL.

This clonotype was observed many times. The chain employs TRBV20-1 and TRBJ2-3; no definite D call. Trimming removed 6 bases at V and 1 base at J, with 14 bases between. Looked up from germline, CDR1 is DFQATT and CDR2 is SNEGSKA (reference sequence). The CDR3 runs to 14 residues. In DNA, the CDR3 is TGCAGTGCCGCCCTCGACACCGGCACAGATACGCAGTATTTT. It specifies CSAALDTGTDTQYF.

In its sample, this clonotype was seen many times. CDR3 sequence (DNA): TGTGCCAGCAGCTTAAGCAACGGAAAAAATGAGCAGTTCTTC. Its protein is CASSLSNGKNEQFF. The chain links TRBV5-4 to TRBJ2-1; D not resolved. Per germline, CDR1 SGHNT and CDR2 YYREEE (reference sequence). This CDR3 region has 14 residues. The V end lost 2 bases, the J end lost 7 bases, and 13 bases lay between the germline ends.